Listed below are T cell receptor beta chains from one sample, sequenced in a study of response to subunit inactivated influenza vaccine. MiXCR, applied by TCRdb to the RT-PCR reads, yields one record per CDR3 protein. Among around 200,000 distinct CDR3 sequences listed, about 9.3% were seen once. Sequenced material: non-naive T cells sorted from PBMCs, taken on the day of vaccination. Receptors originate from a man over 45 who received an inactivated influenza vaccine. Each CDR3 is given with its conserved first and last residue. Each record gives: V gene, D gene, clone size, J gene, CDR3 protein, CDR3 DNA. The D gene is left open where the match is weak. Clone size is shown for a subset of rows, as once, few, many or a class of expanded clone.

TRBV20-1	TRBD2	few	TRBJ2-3	CSATLAGGRDTQYF	TGCAGTGCCACACTAGCGGGAGGGCGAGATACGCAGTATTTT
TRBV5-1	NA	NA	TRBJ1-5	CASSTEPGIHQPQHF	TGCGCCAGCAGCACCGAGCCGGGGATACATCAGCCCCAGCATTTT
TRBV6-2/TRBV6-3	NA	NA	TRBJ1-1	CASSRDGHLTEAFF	TGTGCCAGCAGCCGGGACGGCCACCTGACTGAAGCTTTCTTT
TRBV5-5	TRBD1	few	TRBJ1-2	CASSSRTGGAYNYGYTF	TGTGCCAGCAGCTCACGGACAGGGGGCGCCTATAACTATGGCTACACCTTC
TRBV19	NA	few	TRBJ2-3	CASSERSETDTQYF	TGTGCCAGTAGTGAGCGGAGCGAAACAGATACGCAGTATTTT
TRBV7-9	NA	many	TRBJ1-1	CASNWGTEAFF	TGTGCCAGTAACTGGGGCACTGAAGCTTTCTTT
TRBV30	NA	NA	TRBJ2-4	CAWSPGLAKNIQYF	TGTGCCTGGAGTCCAGGATTAGCCAAAAACATTCAGTACTTC
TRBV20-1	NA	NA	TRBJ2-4	CSARDGSGKNIQYF	TGCAGTGCCCGGGATGGTTCAGGCAAAAACATTCAGTACTTC
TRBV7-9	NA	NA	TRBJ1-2	CASSKTGGYTF	TGTGCCAGCAGCAAAACAGGGGGCTACACCTTC
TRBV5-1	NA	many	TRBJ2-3	CASSLGSSPTDTQYF	TGCGCCAGCAGCTTGGGGTCTTCCCCAACGGATACGCAGTATTTT
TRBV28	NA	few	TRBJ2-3	CASSLARHPDTQYF	TGTGCCAGCAGTCTAGCCAGACATCCAGATACGCAGTATTTT
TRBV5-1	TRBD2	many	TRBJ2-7	CASSLRGLAYEQYF	TGCGCCAGCAGCTTGAGAGGACTAGCCTACGAGCAGTACTTC
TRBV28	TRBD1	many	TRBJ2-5	CASSRRDRGRRLQETQYF	TGTGCCAGCAGTCGCCGGGACAGGGGGCGCCGCCTCCAAGAGACCCAGTACTTC
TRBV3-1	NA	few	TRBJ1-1	CASSQGGGQNTEAFF	TGTGCCAGCAGCCAAGGAGGGGGACAGAACACTGAAGCTTTCTTT
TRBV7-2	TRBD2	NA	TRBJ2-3	CASSTSGYPQTDTQYF	TGTGCCAGCAGCACTAGCGGGTACCCACAGACAGATACGCAGTATTTT
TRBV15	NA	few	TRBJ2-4	CATGKGIAKNIQYF	TGTGCCACCGGAAAGGGAATAGCCAAAAACATTCAGTACTTC
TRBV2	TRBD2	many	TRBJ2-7	CASSERRGRTYEQYF	TGTGCCAGCAGTGAACGTCGCGGGAGGACCTACGAGCAGTACTTC
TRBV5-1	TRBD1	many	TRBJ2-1	CASSSGGVSGIQSNEQFF	TGCGCCAGCAGCTCAGGGGGAGTCAGCGGCATACAATCTAATGAGCAGTTCTTC
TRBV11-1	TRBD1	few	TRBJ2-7	CASSSLQGQSYEQYF	TGTGCCAGCAGCAGTCTTCAGGGACAGTCCTACGAGCAGTACTTC
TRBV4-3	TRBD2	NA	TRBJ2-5	CASSQELTSRFETQYF	TGCGCCAGCAGCCAAGAATTGACTAGCCGGTTCGAGACCCAGTACTTC
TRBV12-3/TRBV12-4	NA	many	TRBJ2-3	CASSPSVVGKISTDTQYF	TGTGCCAGCAGTCCCAGTGTCGTGGGGAAAATCAGCACAGATACGCAGTATTTT
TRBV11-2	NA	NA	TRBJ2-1	CASSLGVFGGPSSYNEQFF	TGTGCCAGCAGCTTAGGCGTCTTCGGCGGCCCGAGCTCCTACAATGAGCAGTTCTTC
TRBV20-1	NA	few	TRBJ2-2	CSASLWGTGELFF	TGCAGTGCTAGTCTCTGGGGTACCGGGGAGCTGTTTTTT
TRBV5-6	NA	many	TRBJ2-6	CASSRLQGANVLTF	TGTGCCAGCAGCCGACTACAGGGGGCCAACGTCCTGACTTTC
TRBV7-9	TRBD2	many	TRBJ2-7	CASSPNRPGLAGYEQYF	TGTGCCAGCAGCCCTAATAGACCGGGACTAGCGGGATACGAGCAGTACTTC
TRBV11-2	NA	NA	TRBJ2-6	CASSLGVGGSAPFNVLTF	TGTGCCAGCAGCTTAGGGGTAGGGGGGTCCGCGCCATTCAACGTCCTGACTTTC
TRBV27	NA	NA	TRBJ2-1	CASSLWLGSNEQFF	TGTGCCAGCAGTTTATGGCTGGGATCCAATGAGCAGTTCTTC
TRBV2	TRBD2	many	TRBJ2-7	CASSFDSGLAGEGEQYF	TGTGCCAGCAGTTTTGACAGCGGACTAGCGGGAGAGGGCGAGCAGTACTTC
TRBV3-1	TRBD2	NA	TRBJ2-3	CASSQDGLALSPYTQYF	TGTGCCAGCAGCCAGGACGGACTAGCCTTGTCCCCTTATACGCAGTATTTT
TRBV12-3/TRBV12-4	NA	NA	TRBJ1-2	CASSLDRLTF	TGTGCCAGCAGTTTAGATCGGCTGACCTTC
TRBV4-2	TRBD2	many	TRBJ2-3	CASSPGSSGGYTDTQYF	TGTGCCAGCAGCCCTGGGTCTAGCGGGGGATACACAGATACGCAGTATTTT
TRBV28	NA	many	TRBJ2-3	CASSLIGARTDTQYF	TGTGCCAGCAGTTTAATAGGGGCTCGTACAGATACGCAGTATTTT
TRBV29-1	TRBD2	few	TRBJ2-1	CSAQRGTSGNEQFF	TGCAGCGCCCAGAGGGGGACTAGCGGTAATGAGCAGTTCTTC
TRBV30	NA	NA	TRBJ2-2	CAWSVPGRFTGELFF	TGTGCCTGGAGTGTACCTGGGAGATTCACCGGGGAGCTGTTTTTT
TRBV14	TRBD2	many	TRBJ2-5	CATKAGNQETQYF	TGTGCCACCAAAGCGGGAAACCAAGAGACCCAGTACTTC
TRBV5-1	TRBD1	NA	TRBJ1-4	CASSSDRGNEKLFF	TGCGCCAGCAGTTCGGACAGGGGAAATGAAAAACTGTTTTTT
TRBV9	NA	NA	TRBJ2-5	CASSVESGGETQYF	TGTGCCAGCAGCGTAGAAAGTGGGGGTGAGACCCAGTACTTC
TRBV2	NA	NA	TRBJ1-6	CATTGKWNSPLHF	TGTGCCACCACAGGGAAGTGGAATTCACCCCTCCACTTT
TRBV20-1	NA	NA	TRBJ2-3	CSALRDGSVDTQYF	TGCAGTGCCTTACGGGACGGCTCCGTCGATACGCAGTATTTT
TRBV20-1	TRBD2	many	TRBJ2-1	CSASGLAGDDEQFF	TGCAGTGCTAGTGGCCTAGCGGGAGATGATGAGCAGTTCTTC
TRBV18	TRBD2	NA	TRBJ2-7	CASSRRPGQGLAGDFLSYEQYF	TGTGCCAGCTCACGAAGACCGGGACAGGGACTAGCGGGAGACTTCCTCTCCTACGAGCAGTACTTC
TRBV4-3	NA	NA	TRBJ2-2	CASSQIDRPNTGELFF	TGCGCCAGCAGCCAAATAGACAGACCGAACACCGGGGAGCTGTTTTTT
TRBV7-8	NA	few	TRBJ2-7	CASSLATHSYEQYF	TGTGCCAGCAGCCTAGCGACTCACTCCTACGAGCAGTACTTC
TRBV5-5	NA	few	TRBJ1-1	CASSFTLTAGEKAFF	TGTGCCAGCAGCTTCACGCTAACCGCGGGGGAAAAAGCTTTCTTT
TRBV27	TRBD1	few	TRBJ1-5	CASSSGPRNRGHQPQHF	TGTGCCAGCAGTTCCGGTCCCCGAAACAGGGGGCATCAGCCCCAGCATTTT
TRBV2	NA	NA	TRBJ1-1	CASSEGPTGLEAFF	TGTGCCAGCAGTGAGGGACCAACAGGACTTGAAGCTTTCTTT
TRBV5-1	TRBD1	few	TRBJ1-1	CASSMTGGGTEAFF	TGCGCCAGCAGCATGACAGGGGGCGGGACTGAAGCTTTCTTT
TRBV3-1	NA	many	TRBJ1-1	CASSHPRGEAFF	TGTGCCAGCAGCCACCCCCGTGGGGAAGCTTTCTTT
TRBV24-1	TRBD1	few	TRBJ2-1	CATSETRTGGGLGYEQFF	TGTGCCACCAGTGAGACACGGACAGGGGGCGGTTTGGGGTATGAGCAGTTCTTC
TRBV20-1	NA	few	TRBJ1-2	CSAKAENYGYTF	TGCAGTGCTAAGGCAGAAAACTATGGCTACACCTTC
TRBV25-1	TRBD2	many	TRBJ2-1	CASSTGGSYNEQFF	TGTGCCAGCAGTACGGGGGGCTCCTACAATGAGCAGTTCTTC
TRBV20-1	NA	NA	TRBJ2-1	CSARSYNEQFF	TGCAGTGCTAGATCGTACAATGAGCAGTTCTTC
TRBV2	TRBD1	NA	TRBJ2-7	CASSGNRDRGIYEQYF	TGTGCCAGCAGCGGGAACCGGGACAGGGGAATCTACGAGCAGTACTTC